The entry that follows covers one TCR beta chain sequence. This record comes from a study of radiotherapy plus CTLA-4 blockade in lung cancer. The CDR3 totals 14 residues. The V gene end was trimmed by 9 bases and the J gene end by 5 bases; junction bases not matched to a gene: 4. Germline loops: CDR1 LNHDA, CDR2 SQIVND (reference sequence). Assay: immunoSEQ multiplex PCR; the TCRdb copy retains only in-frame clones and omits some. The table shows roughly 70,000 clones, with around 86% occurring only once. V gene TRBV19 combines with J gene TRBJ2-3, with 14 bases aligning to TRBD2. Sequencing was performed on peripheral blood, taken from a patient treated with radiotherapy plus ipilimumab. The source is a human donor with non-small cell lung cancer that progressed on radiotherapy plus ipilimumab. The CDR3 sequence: CASSTSGRVDTQYF. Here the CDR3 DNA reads TGTGCCAGCTCGACTAGCGGGAGGGTAGATACGCAGTATTTT.